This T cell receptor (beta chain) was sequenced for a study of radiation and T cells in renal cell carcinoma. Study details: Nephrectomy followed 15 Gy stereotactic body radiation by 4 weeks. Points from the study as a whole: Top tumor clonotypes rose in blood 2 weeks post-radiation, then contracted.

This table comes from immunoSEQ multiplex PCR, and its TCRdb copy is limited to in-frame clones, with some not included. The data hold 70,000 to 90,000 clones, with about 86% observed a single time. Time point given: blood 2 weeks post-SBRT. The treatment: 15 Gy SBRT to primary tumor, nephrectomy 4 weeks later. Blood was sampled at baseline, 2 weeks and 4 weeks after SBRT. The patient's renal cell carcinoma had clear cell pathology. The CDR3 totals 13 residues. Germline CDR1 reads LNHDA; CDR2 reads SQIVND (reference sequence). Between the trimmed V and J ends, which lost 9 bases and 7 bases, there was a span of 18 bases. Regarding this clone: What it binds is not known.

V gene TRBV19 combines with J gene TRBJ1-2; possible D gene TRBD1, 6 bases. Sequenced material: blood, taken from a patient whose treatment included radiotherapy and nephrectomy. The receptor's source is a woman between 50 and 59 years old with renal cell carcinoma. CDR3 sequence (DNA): TGTGCCAGCCGAATACAGGGTTTAGGTGGCTACACCTTC. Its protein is CASRIQGLGGYTF.